Each of the 9 T cell receptor beta chains below was sequenced from the same sample in a study of T cells in narcolepsy. Here immunoSEQ multiplex PCR was the method, and the copy in TCRdb shows in-frame clones only, minus some. Of roughly 20,000 clones listed, 83% are singletons. Source material: memory (CD45RA-) CD4+ T cells from blood. The receptor set was obtained from a human donor in good health.

CDR3 residues: CASSVYPGTEAFF. The CDR3 DNA is TGTGCCAGCAGTGTGTATCCGGGCACTGAAGCTTTCTTT. This chain joins TRBV6-4 and TRBJ1-1, with unresolved D. The CDR3 sequence is 13 residues long. Per the germline V gene, CDR1 is MRHNA and CDR2 is SNTAGT. V dropped 4 bases and J dropped 4 bases, with 10 bases sitting between them.

This rearrangement joins TRBV7-9 to TRBJ1-5, with 8 nucleotides matching TRBD1. V trimming: 6 bases; J trimming: 4 bases; junction bases outside the gene matches: 5. CDR1 is SEHNR and CDR2 is FQNEAQ in the germline V gene (reference sequence). The CDR3 covers 14 residues. CDR3 bases: TGTGCCAGCAGTTCCACAGGGGGTAATCAGCCCCAGCATTTT. This translates into CASSSTGGNQPQHF.

The chain recombines TRBV7-2 with TRBJ1-1; possible D gene TRBD1, 6 bases. The V gene's germline CDR1 is SGHTA and CDR2 FQGNSA. Between the trimmed V and J ends, which lost 1 base and 6 bases, there was a span of 12 bases. This CDR3 is 14 amino acids long. In DNA, the CDR3 is TGTGCCAGCAGCTTAGTTAGGGGGGCGTCTGAAGCTTTCTTT. This sequence encodes CASSLVRGASEAFF.

V gene TRBV11-2 combines with J gene TRBJ1-5; no definite D call. Trimming removed 5 bases from V and 4 bases from J, with 6 bases in between. CDR3 length: 12 residues. Germline-derived CDR1 and CDR2 are SGHAT and FQNNGV. The chain's CDR3 is CASSRENQPQHF. The CDR3 nucleotides are TGTGCCAGCAGCCGCGAAAATCAGCCCCAGCATTTT.

V is TRBV7-2 and J is TRBJ2-5; D unclear. CDR1 and CDR2 (germline): SGHTA, FQGNSA. This CDR3 comprises 14 residues. Deletions cut 5 bases from V and 1 base from J, with 11 bases between. The CDR3 DNA sequence: TGTGCCAGCAGCGCTACAGAAGCCCAAGAGACCCAGTACTTC. Translating it yields CASSATEAQETQYF.

This clone was found once. J is TRBJ1-1 and V is TRBV7-3; D is unclear. Trimming shortened V by 5 bases and J by 1 base, and 11 bases separated the two germline ends. Germline lookup yields CDR1 SGHTA and CDR2 FQGTGA. The CDR3 has 14 residues. The CDR3 protein is CASSPLGRNTEAFF. The CDR3 DNA reads as TGTGCCAGCAGCCCACTCGGACGGAACACTGAAGCTTTCTTT. Supplemented by reference TRBV7-3 and TRBJ1-1, the full variable domain reads GAGVSQTPSNKVTEKGKYVELRCDPISGHTALYWYRQSLGQGPEFLIYFQGTGAADDSGLPNDRFFAVRPEGSVSTLKIQRTERGDSAVYLCASSPLGRNTEAFFGQGTRLTVV.

The V gene is TRBV11-2, the J gene TRBJ1-2; 7 positions agree with TRBD1. CDR1 SGHAT and CDR2 FQNNGV come from the germline V gene. V lost 3 bases and J lost 5; bases outside the gene matches: 6. This CDR3 is built from 14 residues. CDR3 in amino acids: CASSLDRTVYGYTF. The CDR3 nucleotides read TGTGCCAGCAGCTTGGACAGGACCGTTTATGGCTACACCTTC.

V gene TRBV7-9 combines with J gene TRBJ2-6, with D perhaps TRBD1 or TRBD2 (6 bases each). Deletions cut 6 bases from V and 2 bases from J, with 23 bases between. The CDR3 is 19 residues long. Germline V gives CDR1 SEHNR, CDR2 FQNEAQ (reference sequence). Written as DNA, the CDR3 is TGTGCCAGCAGTCCATATTCCGGGGGCGCCGTGACTGGGGCCAACGTCCTGACTTTC. Its translation is CASSPYSGGAVTGANVLTF.

The chain is built from TRBV7-3 and TRBJ2-3; D is uncertain. Trimming took 5 bases from V and 1 from J, leaving 10 bases between them. The CDR3 sequence is 14 residues long. Per the germline V gene, CDR1 is SGHTA and CDR2 is FQGTGA. CDR3 in DNA: TGTGCCAGCAGCCCTGAAGTCCGCACAGATACGCAGTATTTT. It codes for CASSPEVRTDTQYF.